One and the same sample provided the 30 T cell receptor beta chains below, sequenced in a study of T cell responses to AZD1222 COVID-19 vaccine. The data were produced by immunoSEQ multiplex PCR, yet TCRdb's version contains in-frame clones alone and is incomplete. The sample has about 120,000 clones, 92% seen once; the top ten hold 1.7%. The sequenced sample was peripheral blood, obtained on day 0 of AZD1222 vaccination. The receptors here all came from an adult in good health.

The V and J genes are TRBV5-8 and TRBJ2-2, with TRBD1 matching over 7 bases. The CDR3 has 15 residues. CDR1 is SGHTS and CDR2 is YDEGEE in the germline V gene. The V and J ends lost 5 bases and 4 bases, in that order; junction bases with no gene match: 8. This CDR3 reads CASSYPGQFTGELFF. CDR3 bases: TGTGCCAGCAGTTACCCGGGACAGTTCACCGGGGAGCTGTTTTTT.

This rearrangement joins TRBV24-1 to TRBJ1-5; TRBD1 aligns across 9 bases. CDR3 length equals 16 residues. The germline gives CDR1 KGHDR, CDR2 SFDVKD. Trimming cost V 4 bases and J 3 bases; bases outside gene matches: 6. The CDR3 is CATSEAGTGPNQPQHF. CDR3 in DNA: TGTGCCACCAGTGAAGCCGGGACAGGGCCCAATCAGCCCCAGCATTTT.

The rearrangement links TRBV6-6 to TRBJ2-5, with D possibly being TRBD2 (6 bases). The germline V and J ends were trimmed by 0 bases and 4 bases, with 12 bases remaining between them. Germline V gene sequence: CDR1 MNHNY, CDR2 SVGAGI (reference sequence). The CDR3 sequence is 15 residues long. The chain's CDR3 is CASSYSGGRGETQYF. The CDR3 DNA is TGTGCCAGCAGTTACTCCGGGGGACGGGGAGAGACCCAGTACTTC.

The chain combines TRBV27 with TRBJ2-3; D is ambiguous. Trimming removed 5 bases from V and 1 base from J, with 13 bases in between. CDR1 and CDR2 (germline): MNHEY, SMNVEV (reference sequence). The CDR3 covers 15 residues. In DNA, the CDR3 is TGTGCCAGCAGTCTCGGCTTCCGGGGCACAGATACGCAGTATTTT. Its translation is CASSLGFRGTDTQYF.

This clone has a single count. The chain is built from TRBV29-1 and TRBJ1-1, with 9 bases identical to TRBD1. J gave up 3 bases and V 0 bases, and 8 bases lay outside the gene matches. Germline CDR1 reads SQVTM; CDR2 reads ANQGSEA. The CDR3 consists of 16 residues. In DNA form, the CDR3 reads TGCAGCGTTGAAGATACAGGGGGCTTTATGTACACTGAAGCTTTCTTT. Translating it yields CSVEDTGGFMYTEAFF.

Written as DNA, the CDR3 is TGTGCCAGCAGTGAAGGGGGGCCCAGCCAGCCCCAGCATTTT. Its translation is CASSEGGPSQPQHF. The genes are TRBV6-1 and TRBJ1-5; maybe TRBD1 (6 bases). The ends were cut back, 1 base at V and 7 bases at J, with 11 bases in the middle. CDR1 and CDR2 (germline): MNHNS, SASEGT. The CDR3 is 14 amino acids.

This rearrangement joins TRBV18 to TRBJ1-2; D is unclear. CDR1 is KGHSH and CDR2 is LQKENI in the germline V gene. The ends were cut back, 0 bases at V and 4 bases at J, with 15 bases in the middle. This CDR3 contains 16 residues. Written as DNA, the CDR3 is TGTGCCAGCTCACCACCGACGCAGACCATATTCTATGGCTACACCTTC. Translating it yields CASSPPTQTIFYGYTF.

This chain links TRBV28 with TRBJ2-7; TRBD2 aligns across 11 bases. CDR3 length: 15 amino acids. V lost 3 bases to trimming and J lost 2 bases; unmatched junction nucleotides: 3. Germline assignment: CDR1 MDHEN and CDR2 SYDVKM. CDR3 amino acids: CASSLTLAGAYEQYV. In DNA, the CDR3 is TGTGCCAGCAGTTTGACACTAGCGGGAGCCTACGAGCAGTACGTC.

The chain is built from TRBV27 and TRBJ2-1; the D is unclear. The CDR3 loop spans 15 amino acids. Trimming removed 0 bases at V and 3 bases at J, with 9 bases between. Germline values: CDR1 MNHEY, CDR2 SMNVEV (reference sequence). The CDR3 DNA is TGTGCCAGCAGTTTATCGGTTGAAGTCTACAATGAGCAGTTCTTC. Its translation is CASSLSVEVYNEQFF.

J is TRBJ2-1 and V is TRBV7-9, with D possibly matching TRBD1 (5 bases). The CDR3 consists of 16 residues. Germline loops: CDR1 SEHNR, CDR2 FQNEAQ (reference sequence). Trimming stripped 2 bases from V and 3 bases from J, with 14 bases between. The CDR3 loop reads CASSLREQEYYNEQFF. CDR3 DNA sequence: TGTGCCAGCAGCTTAAGGGAACAGGAGTACTACAATGAGCAGTTCTTC.

This clone turned up a few times. This sequence joins TRBV18 and TRBJ2-2; D is tentatively TRBD1 or TRBD2 (6 bases each). Trimming cost V 4 bases and J 4 bases, with 16 bases left between them. Germline loops: CDR1 KGHSH, CDR2 LQKENI. This CDR3 contains 16 residues. The CDR3 sequence is CASSQRLVGATGELFF. CDR3 in DNA: TGTGCCAGCTCACAAAGACTAGTGGGGGCCACCGGGGAGCTGTTTTTT.

The chain couples TRBV11-2 to TRBJ1-2; D not resolved. Trimming took 4 bases from V and 4 from J, leaving 13 bases between them. The germline CDR1 and CDR2 sequences are SGHAT and FQNNGV. The CDR3 is 14 amino acids. CDR3 sequence (DNA): TGTGCCAGCAGCTCCAACTCTGACCCCTATGGCTACACCTTC. Protein sequence: CASSSNSDPYGYTF. Full variable domain (remainder filled in from reference TRBV11-2 and TRBJ1-2): EAGVAQSPRYKIIEKRQSVAFWCNPISGHATLYWYQQILGQGPKLLIQFQNNGVVDDSQLPKDRFSAERLKGVDSTLKIQPAKLEDSAVYLCASSSNSDPYGYTFGSGTRLTVV.

V gene TRBV6-5 combines with J gene TRBJ2-1; 7 bases agree with TRBD2. Germline lookup yields CDR1 MNHEY and CDR2 SVGAGI. The CDR3 has 16 residues. J gave up 6 bases and V 2 bases, and 10 bases lay outside the gene matches. CDR3 in amino acids: CASSYVPGGGSNEQFF. DNA for the CDR3: TGTGCCAGCAGTTACGTGCCTGGCGGGGGATCCAATGAGCAGTTCTTC.

The chain uses TRBV19 and TRBJ1-6; D remains unclear. This CDR3 is built from 12 residues. Germline CDR1 LNHDA, CDR2 SQIVND (reference sequence). V lost 6 bases to trimming and J lost 7 bases, with 7 bases between them. Here the CDR3 reads CASRIGNSPLHF. For the CDR3, the DNA is TGTGCCAGTAGGATCGGGAATTCACCCCTCCACTTT. Filled out from reference TRBV19 and TRBJ1-6, the complete variable domain reads DGGITQSPKYLFRKEGQNVTLSCEQNLNHDAMYWYRQDPGQGLRLIYYSQIVNDFQKGDIAEGYSVSREKKESFPLTVTSAQKNPTAFYLCASRIGNSPLHFGNGTRLTVT.

The CDR3 nucleotides are TGTGCCAGCAGTACCACACAGGGGGCTCGGCAGCCCCAGCATTTT. Its protein product is CASSTTQGARQPQHF. The gene calls are TRBV6-5 and TRBJ1-5; 9 nucleotides align to TRBD1. This CDR3 is 15 amino acids long. CDR1 is MNHEY, CDR2 SVGAGI, per germline. V lost 5 bases and J lost 7; bases outside the gene matches: 9.

This chain joins TRBV19 and TRBJ2-5; 9 nucleotides match TRBD1. The CDR3 covers 16 residues. The junction had 6 bases not matched to a gene; V was cut back by 4 bases and J by 0 bases. In germline, CDR1 is LNHDA, CDR2 SQIVND (reference sequence). The CDR3 region has the DNA TGTGCCAGTAGTACAGGGACAGGGAGGTACCAAGAGACCCAGTACTTC. Translation: CASSTGTGRYQETQYF.

This clone was counted a few times. V usage is TRBV7-6 and J usage is TRBJ1-6; no reliable D call. V lost 4 bases, J lost 3 bases, and 10 bases lay in between. Looked up from germline, CDR1 is SGHVS and CDR2 is FNYEAQ. The CDR3 runs to 15 residues. The CDR3 DNA sequence: TGTGCCAGCAGCTCCTCGGGGATCTATAATTCACCCCTCCACTTT. This translates into CASSSSGIYNSPLHF.

V gene TRBV5-5 combines with J gene TRBJ1-6; D gene ambiguous. Germline lookup yields CDR1 SGHKS and CDR2 YYEKEE (reference sequence). Trimming took 4 bases from V and 9 from J, leaving 11 bases between them. This CDR3 is 13 amino acids long. This chain's CDR3 is CASSLLSGSPLHF. The CDR3 DNA sequence: TGTGCCAGCAGCCTCCTAAGTGGTTCACCCCTCCACTTT.

The rearrangement joins TRBV6-6 to TRBJ1-4; the D gene is possibly TRBD1 (5 bases). The germline V and J ends were trimmed by 3 bases and 3 bases, with 11 bases remaining between them. The CDR3 spans 15 residues. Germline lookup yields CDR1 MNHNY and CDR2 SVGAGI (reference sequence). The CDR3 coding sequence is TGTGCCAGCAGTTATCCGGGGCAGGCTAATGAAAAACTGTTTTTT. Encoded protein: CASSYPGQANEKLFF.

The chain links TRBV5-1 to TRBJ1-3; 9 bases fit TRBD1. Germline V lookup: CDR1 SGHRS, CDR2 YFSETQ. The CDR3 extends over 12 amino acids. Trimming at V came to 8 bases and at J to 4 bases, leaving 1 base not matched to a gene. The CDR3 loop reads CASGTGGNTIYF. CDR3 bases: TGCGCCAGTGGGACAGGGGGAAACACCATATATTTT.

This clone appeared once. The rearrangement links TRBV2 to TRBJ1-2, with a weak D call TRBD1 (5 bases). V was pared by 6 bases and J by 7 bases, with 15 bases between. Germline V CDR1 and CDR2: SNHLY, FYNNEI. The CDR3 has 13 amino acids. CDR3 residues: CASSAAGSGGYTF. CDR3 DNA: TGTGCCAGCAGCGCTGCAGGGTCTGGTGGCTACACCTTC.

The chain uses TRBV30 and TRBJ1-2; no clear D. V was cut by 1 base and J by 4 bases, with 10 bases left in between. Germline loops: CDR1 GTSNPN, CDR2 SVGIG (reference sequence). CDR3 length equals 13 residues. The CDR3 reads CAWSGLMGYGYTF. CDR3 DNA sequence: TGTGCCTGGAGTGGGTTGATGGGCTATGGCTACACCTTC.

This chain uses TRBV5-1 with TRBJ1-2; a weak D match, TRBD1 (6 bases). The V end lost 0 bases, the J end lost 4 bases, and 13 bases lay between the germline ends. The CDR3 spans 15 residues. CDR1 SGHRS and CDR2 YFSETQ come from the germline V gene. Here the CDR3 reads CASSLAQGLGYGYTF. As DNA, the CDR3 is TGCGCCAGCAGCTTGGCGCAGGGGTTGGGCTATGGCTACACCTTC.

V usage is TRBV15 and J usage is TRBJ1-1, with D perhaps matching TRBD1 (6 bases). The germline CDR1 and CDR2 sequences are LNHNV and YYDKDF (reference sequence). This CDR3 contains 14 residues. Between the trimmed V and J ends, which lost 5 bases and 2 bases, there was a span of 12 bases. Written as DNA, the CDR3 is TGTGCCACCAGCGCGAGGACAGCTAACACTGAAGCTTTCTTT. Its translation: CATSARTANTEAFF.

This sequence joins TRBV9 and TRBJ2-4; D possibly corresponds to TRBD2 (6 bases). The length of the CDR3 is 14 residues. The ends were cut back, 4 bases at V and 9 bases at J, with 17 bases in the middle. Germline V gene sequence: CDR1 SGDLS, CDR2 YYNGEE. CDR3: CASSPGQLGGIQYF. CDR3 coding DNA: TGTGCCAGCAGCCCCGGCCAACTGGGGGGCATTCAGTACTTC.

The chain links TRBV5-4 to TRBJ2-1, with 10 bases that match TRBD2. The germline CDR1 and CDR2 sequences are SGHNT and YYREEE (reference sequence). The CDR3 is 15 residues long. Losses at the gene ends were 4 bases for V and 8 bases for J; bases not matched to a gene: 9. In DNA form, the CDR3 reads TGTGCCAGCAGCCTCGTTTCTAGCGGGAGTGATGAGCAGTTCTTC. Its protein is CASSLVSSGSDEQFF.

This chain links TRBV9 with TRBJ1-2, with no clear D. The CDR3 contains 15 residues. Trimming took 0 bases from V and 4 from J, leaving 13 bases between them. Germline-derived CDR1 and CDR2 are SGDLS and YYNGEE. The CDR3 loop reads CASSVGPPGPYGYTF. The DNA of the CDR3 is TGTGCCAGCAGCGTAGGCCCGCCCGGGCCCTATGGCTACACCTTC.

The gene calls are TRBV11-2 and TRBJ2-7, with D perhaps matching TRBD2 (6 bases). Germline V gene lookup returns CDR1 SGHAT and CDR2 FQNNGV. The CDR3 is 14 amino acids. Trimming left V 0 bases short and J 9 bases short, with 15 bases between. The CDR3 region is CASSLDYSSGVQYV. CDR3 DNA: TGTGCCAGCAGCTTAGACTACAGTTCGGGGGTGCAGTACGTC.

This chain uses TRBV18 with TRBJ1-5; 11 bases agree with TRBD1. Germline V gene sequence: CDR1 KGHSH, CDR2 LQKENI. The CDR3 contains 16 residues. The V gene end was trimmed by 6 bases and the J gene end by 6 bases; junction bases not matched to a gene: 10. In DNA, the CDR3 is TGTGCCAGCTCCCCTAAGGGGACAGGGGGAGTTCAGCCCCAGCATTTT. This sequence encodes CASSPKGTGGVQPQHF. Using reference TRBV18 and TRBJ1-5 for the parts outside the CDR3, the full variable domain is NAGVMQNPRHLVRRRGQEARLRCSPMKGHSHVYWYRQLPEEGLKFMVYLQKENIIDESGMPKERFSAEFPKEGPSILRIQQVVRGDSAAYFCASSPKGTGGVQPQHFGDGTRLSIL.

The rearrangement links TRBV6-5 to TRBJ1-1, with a weak D call TRBD1 (6 bases). The CDR3 is 13 residues long. Germline-derived CDR1 and CDR2 are MNHEY and SVGAGI. The V and J ends lost 6 bases and 6 bases respectively, with 14 bases between them. The CDR3 is CASSSTGISEAFF. In DNA form, the CDR3 reads TGTGCCAGCAGCTCTACAGGGATCTCTGAAGCTTTCTTT.